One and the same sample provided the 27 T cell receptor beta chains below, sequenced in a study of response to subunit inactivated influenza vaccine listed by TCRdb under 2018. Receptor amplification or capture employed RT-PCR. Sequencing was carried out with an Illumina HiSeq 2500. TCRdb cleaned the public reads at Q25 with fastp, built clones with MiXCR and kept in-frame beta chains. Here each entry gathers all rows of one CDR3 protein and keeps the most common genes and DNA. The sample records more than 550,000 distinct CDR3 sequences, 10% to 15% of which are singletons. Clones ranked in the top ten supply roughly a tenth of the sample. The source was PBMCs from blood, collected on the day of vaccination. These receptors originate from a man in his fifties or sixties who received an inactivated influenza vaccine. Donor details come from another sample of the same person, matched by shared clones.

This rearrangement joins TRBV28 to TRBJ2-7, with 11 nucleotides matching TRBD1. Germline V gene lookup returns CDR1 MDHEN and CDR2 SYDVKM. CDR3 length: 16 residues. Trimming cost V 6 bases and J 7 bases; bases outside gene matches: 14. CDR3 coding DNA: TGTGCCAGCAGAGTTCCCCCCGGGACAGGGGGGGATGAGCAGTACTTC. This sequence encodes CASRVPPGTGGDEQYF. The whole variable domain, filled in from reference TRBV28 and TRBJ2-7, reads DVKVTQSSRYLVKRTGEKVFLECVQDMDHENMFWYRQDPGLGLRLIYFSYDVKMKEKGDIPEGYSVSREKKERFSLILESASTNQTSMYLCASRVPPGTGGDEQYFGPGTRLTVT.

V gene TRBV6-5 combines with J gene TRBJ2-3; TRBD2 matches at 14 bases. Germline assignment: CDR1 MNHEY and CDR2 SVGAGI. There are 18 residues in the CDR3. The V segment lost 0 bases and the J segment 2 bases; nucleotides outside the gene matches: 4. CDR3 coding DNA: TGTGCCAGCAGTTACTCGAGACTAGCGGGGGGGCCCACAGATACGCAGTATTTT. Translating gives CASSYSRLAGGPTDTQYF.

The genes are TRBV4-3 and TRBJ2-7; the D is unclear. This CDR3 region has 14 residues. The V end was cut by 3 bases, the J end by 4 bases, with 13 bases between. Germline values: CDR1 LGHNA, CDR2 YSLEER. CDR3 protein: CASSQSVGHYEQYF. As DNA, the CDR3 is TGCGCCAGCAGCCAGTCCGTAGGCCATTACGAGCAGTACTTC.

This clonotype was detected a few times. The CDR3 is CASSLTPTQGSADTQYF. CDR3 DNA: TGCGCCAGCAGCTTGACCCCAACTCAGGGGAGCGCAGATACGCAGTATTTT. The chain links TRBV5-1 to TRBJ2-3; possibly TRBD1 for D (6 bases). The V and J ends lost 1 base and 4 bases respectively, with 19 bases between them. The CDR3 sequence is 17 residues long. The germline V gene encodes CDR1 SGHRS and CDR2 YFSETQ.

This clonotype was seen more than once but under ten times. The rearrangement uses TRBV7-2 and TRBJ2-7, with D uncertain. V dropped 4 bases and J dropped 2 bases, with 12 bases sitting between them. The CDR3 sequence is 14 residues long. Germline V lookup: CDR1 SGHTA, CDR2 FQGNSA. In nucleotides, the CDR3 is TGTGCCAGCAGCTCAATATTGGGTACCTACGAGCAGTACTTC. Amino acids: CASSSILGTYEQYF. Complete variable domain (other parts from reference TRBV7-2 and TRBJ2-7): GAGVSQSPSNKVTEKGKDVELRCDPISGHTALYWYRQSLGQGLEFLIYFQGNSAPDKSGLPSDRFSAERTGGSVSTLTIQRTQQEDSAVYLCASSSILGTYEQYFGPGTRLTVT.

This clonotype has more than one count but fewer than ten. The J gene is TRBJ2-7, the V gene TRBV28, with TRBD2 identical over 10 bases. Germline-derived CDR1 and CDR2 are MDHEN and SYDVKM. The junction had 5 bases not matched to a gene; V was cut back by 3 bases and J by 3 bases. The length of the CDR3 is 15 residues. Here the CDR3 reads CASSLGLARDYEQYF. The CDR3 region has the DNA TGTGCCAGCAGTTTGGGACTAGCGAGAGACTACGAGCAGTACTTC.

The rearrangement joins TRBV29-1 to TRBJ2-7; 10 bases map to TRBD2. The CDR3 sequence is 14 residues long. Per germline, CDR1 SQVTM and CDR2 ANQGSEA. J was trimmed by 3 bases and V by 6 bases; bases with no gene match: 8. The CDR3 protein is CSVTHSSGSYEQYF. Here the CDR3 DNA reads TGCAGCGTGACCCACTCTAGCGGGAGCTACGAGCAGTACTTC.

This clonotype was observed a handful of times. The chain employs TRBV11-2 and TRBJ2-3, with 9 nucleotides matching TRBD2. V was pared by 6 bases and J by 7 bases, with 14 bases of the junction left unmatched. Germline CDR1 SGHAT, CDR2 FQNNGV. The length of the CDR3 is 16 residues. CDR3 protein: CASSHRGGGPLNTQYF. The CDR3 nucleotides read TGTGCCAGCAGTCACCGCGGGGGGGGCCCCTTGAATACGCAGTATTTT.

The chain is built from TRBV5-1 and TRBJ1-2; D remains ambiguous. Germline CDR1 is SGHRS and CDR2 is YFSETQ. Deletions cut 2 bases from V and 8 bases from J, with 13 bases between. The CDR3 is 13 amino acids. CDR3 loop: CASSFGPTGGYTF. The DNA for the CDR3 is TGCGCCAGCAGCTTTGGCCCTACGGGAGGCTACACCTTC.

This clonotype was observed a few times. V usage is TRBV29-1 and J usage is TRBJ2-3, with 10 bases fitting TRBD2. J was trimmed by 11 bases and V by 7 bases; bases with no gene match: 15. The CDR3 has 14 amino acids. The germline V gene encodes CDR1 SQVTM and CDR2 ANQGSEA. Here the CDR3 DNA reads TGCAGCGCTCGAGGGCTAGCGGGAGCCTCCGAGCAGTATTTT. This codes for CSARGLAGASEQYF.

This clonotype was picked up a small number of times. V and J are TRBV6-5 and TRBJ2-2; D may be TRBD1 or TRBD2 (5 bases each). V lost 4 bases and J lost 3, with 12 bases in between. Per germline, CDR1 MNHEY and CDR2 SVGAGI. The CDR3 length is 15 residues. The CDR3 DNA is TGTGCCAGCAGTTCGCCGGGACGGCACACCGGGGAGCTGTTTTTT. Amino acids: CASSSPGRHTGELFF.

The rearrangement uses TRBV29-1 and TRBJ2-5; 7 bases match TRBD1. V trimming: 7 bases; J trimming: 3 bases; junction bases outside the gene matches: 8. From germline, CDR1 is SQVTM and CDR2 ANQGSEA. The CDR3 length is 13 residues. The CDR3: CSGISTGKETQYF. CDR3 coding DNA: TGCAGCGGAATATCGACAGGGAAAGAGACCCAGTACTTC.

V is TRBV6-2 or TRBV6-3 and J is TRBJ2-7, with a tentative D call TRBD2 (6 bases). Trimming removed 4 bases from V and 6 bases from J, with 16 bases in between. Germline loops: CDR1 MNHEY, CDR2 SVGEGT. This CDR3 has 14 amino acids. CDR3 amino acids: CASSFRRVDGEQYF. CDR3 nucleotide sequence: TGTGCCAGCAGTTTTCGGAGGGTTGATGGCGAGCAGTACTTC.

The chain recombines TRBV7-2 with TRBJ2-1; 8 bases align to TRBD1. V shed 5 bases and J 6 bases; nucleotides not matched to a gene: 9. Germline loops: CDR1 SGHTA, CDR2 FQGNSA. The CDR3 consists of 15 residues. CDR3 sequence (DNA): TGTGCCAGCAGCATGGACAGGGCTCTTGGCAATGAGCAGTTCTTC. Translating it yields CASSMDRALGNEQFF.

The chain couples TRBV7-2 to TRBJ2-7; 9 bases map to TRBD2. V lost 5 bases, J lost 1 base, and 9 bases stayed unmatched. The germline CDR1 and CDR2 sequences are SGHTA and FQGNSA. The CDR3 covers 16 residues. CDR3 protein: CASSPLGGRVSYEQYF. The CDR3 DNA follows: TGTGCCAGCAGCCCCCTAGGCGGGAGGGTGTCCTACGAGCAGTACTTC. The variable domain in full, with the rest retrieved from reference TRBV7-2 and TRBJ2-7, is GAGVSQSPSNKVTEKGKDVELRCDPISGHTALYWYRQSLGQGLEFLIYFQGNSAPDKSGLPSDRFSAERTGGSVSTLTIQRTQQEDSAVYLCASSPLGGRVSYEQYFGPGTRLTVT.

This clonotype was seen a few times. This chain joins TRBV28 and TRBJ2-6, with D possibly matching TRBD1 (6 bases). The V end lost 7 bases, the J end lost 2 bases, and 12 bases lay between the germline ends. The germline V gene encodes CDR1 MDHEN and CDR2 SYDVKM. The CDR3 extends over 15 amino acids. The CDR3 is CASTTNRAGANVLTF. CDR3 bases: TGTGCCAGCACCACCAACAGGGCTGGGGCCAACGTCCTGACTTTC.

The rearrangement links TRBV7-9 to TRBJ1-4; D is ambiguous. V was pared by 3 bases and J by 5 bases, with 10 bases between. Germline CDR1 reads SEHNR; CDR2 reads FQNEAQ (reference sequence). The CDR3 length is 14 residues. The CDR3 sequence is CASSFWTENEKLFF. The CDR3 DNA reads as TGTGCCAGCAGCTTTTGGACGGAGAATGAAAAACTGTTTTTT.

The CDR3 loop reads CASIRGYEQYF. As DNA, the CDR3 is TGTGCCAGCATCAGAGGGTACGAGCAGTACTTC. The rearrangement joins TRBV2 to TRBJ2-7, with TRBD2 as a possible D gene (5 bases). Germline V lookup: CDR1 SNHLY, CDR2 FYNNEI. The V end was cut by 7 bases, the J end by 4 bases, with 8 bases between. CDR3 size: 11 residues.

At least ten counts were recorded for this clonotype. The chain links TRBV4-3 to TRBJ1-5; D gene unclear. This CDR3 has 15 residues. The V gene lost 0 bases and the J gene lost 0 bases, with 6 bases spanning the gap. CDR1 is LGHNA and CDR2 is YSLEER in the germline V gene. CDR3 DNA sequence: TGCGCCAGCAGCCAAGATACTGGTAGCAATCAGCCCCAGCATTTT. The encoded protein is CASSQDTGSNQPQHF.

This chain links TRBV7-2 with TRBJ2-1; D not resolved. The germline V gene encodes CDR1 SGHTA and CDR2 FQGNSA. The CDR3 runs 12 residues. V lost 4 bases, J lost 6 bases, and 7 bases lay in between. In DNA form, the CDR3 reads TGTGCCAGCAGCTCGACGGTCAATGAGCAGTTCTTC. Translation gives CASSSTVNEQFF.

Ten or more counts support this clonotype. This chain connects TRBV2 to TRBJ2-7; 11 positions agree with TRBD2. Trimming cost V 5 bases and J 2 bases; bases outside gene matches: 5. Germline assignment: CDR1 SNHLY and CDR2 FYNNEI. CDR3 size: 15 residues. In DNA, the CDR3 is TGTGCCAGCAGTCGATTACTAGCGGGAGCCTACGAGCAGTACTTC. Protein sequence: CASSRLLAGAYEQYF.

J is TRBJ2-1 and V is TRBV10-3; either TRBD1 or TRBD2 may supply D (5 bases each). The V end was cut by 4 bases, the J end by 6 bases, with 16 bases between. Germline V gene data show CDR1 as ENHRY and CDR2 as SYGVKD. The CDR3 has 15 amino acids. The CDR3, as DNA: TGTGCCATCAGTGTGTGGGGACCTGGTGCCAATGAGCAGTTCTTC. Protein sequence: CAISVWGPGANEQFF.

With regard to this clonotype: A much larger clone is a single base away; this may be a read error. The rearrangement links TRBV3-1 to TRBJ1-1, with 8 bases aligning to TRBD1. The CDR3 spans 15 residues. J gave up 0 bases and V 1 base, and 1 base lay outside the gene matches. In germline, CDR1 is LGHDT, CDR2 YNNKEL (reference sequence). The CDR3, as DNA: TGTGCCAGCAGCCAAGGGACAGGGCTGAACACTGAAGCTTTCTTT. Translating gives CASSQGTGLNTEAFF.

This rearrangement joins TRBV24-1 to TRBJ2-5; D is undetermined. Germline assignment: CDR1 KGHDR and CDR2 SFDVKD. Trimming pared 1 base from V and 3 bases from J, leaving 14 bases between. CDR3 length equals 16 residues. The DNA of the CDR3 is TGTGCCACCAGTGATTTAAAGTCAGCCGAGAAAGAGACCCAGTACTTC. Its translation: CATSDLKSAEKETQYF.

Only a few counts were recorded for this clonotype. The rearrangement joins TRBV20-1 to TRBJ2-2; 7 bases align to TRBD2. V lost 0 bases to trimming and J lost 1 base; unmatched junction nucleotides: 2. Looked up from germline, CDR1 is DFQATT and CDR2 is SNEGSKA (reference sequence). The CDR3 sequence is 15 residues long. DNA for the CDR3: TGCAGTGCTAGAGAAAAGCGGGGGAACACCGGGGAGCTGTTTTTT. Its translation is CSAREKRGNTGELFF.

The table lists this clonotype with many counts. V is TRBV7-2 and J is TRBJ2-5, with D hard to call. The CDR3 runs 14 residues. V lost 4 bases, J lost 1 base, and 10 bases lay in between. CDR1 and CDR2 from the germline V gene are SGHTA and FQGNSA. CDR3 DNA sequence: TGTGCCAGCAGCTGGAGAGACGGCCAAGAGACCCAGTACTTC. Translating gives CASSWRDGQETQYF.

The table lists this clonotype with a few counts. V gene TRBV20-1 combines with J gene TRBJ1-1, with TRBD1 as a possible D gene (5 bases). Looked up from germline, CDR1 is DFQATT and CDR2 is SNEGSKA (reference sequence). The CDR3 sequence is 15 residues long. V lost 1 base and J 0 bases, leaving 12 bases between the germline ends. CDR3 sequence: CSARVSGNMNTEAFF. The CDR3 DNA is TGCAGTGCTAGAGTCTCAGGGAATATGAACACTGAAGCTTTCTTT.